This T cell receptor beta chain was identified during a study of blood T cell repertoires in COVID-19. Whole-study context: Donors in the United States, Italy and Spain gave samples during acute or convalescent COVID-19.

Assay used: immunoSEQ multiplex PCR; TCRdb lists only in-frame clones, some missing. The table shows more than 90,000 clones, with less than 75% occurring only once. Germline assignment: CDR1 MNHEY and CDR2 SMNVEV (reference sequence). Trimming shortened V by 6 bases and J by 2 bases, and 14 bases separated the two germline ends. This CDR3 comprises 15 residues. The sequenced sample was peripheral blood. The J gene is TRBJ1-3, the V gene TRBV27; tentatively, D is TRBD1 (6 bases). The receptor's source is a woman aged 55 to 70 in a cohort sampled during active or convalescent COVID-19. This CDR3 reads CASRALTGPGNTIYF. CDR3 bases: TGTGCCAGCAGAGCCCTGACAGGACCTGGAAACACCATATATTTT.